These 30 T cell receptor beta chains share one sample of origin, sequenced in a study of blood T cell repertoires in COVID-19. Profiling relied on immunoSEQ multiplex PCR, and the TCRdb table lists in-frame clones only, not all of them. The data show approximately 320,000 clones, about 88% seen once. Specimen: PBMCs or T cells enriched from blood (not recorded which). The receptor source for this set is a man between 60 and 75 years old who had recovered from COVID-19.

The chain is built from TRBV3-1 (or the pseudogene TRBV3-2) and TRBJ2-7; D is uncertain. The germline CDR1 and CDR2 sequences are LGHDT and YNNKEL (reference sequence). V lost 4 bases to trimming and J lost 2 bases, with 3 bases between them. The CDR3 length is 11 residues. The CDR3: CASSLTYEQYF. CDR3 sequence (DNA): TGTGCCAGCAGCCTTACCTACGAGCAGTACTTC.

The V gene is TRBV5-1, the J gene TRBJ1-1; possible D gene TRBD1, 5 bases. Trimming stripped 4 bases from V and 0 bases from J, with 13 bases between. The CDR3 is 15 residues long. CDR1 is SGHRS, CDR2 YFSETQ, per germline. CDR3 in amino acids: CASSRQDSLNTEAFF. The CDR3 DNA is TGCGCCAGCAGCCGTCAAGACAGTCTGAACACTGAAGCTTTCTTT.

This clone appeared a single time. The chain joins TRBV12-3 or TRBV12-4 to TRBJ1-3; no clear D gene. The CDR3 spans 13 residues. Trimming shortened V by 5 bases and J by 3 bases, and 8 bases separated the two germline ends. The CDR3: CASSQNNGNTIYF. The CDR3 DNA reads TGTGCCAGCAGTCAGAACAATGGAAACACCATATATTTT.

The chain is built from TRBV7-6 and TRBJ1-5; maybe TRBD1 (6 bases). V lost 3 bases and J lost 1, with 13 bases in between. CDR1 is SGHVS, CDR2 FNYEAQ, per germline. The CDR3 has 16 amino acids. CDR3 coding DNA: TGTGCCAGCAGCTTGGAACAGGGTGGAAGCAATCAGCCCCAGCATTTT. Its translation is CASSLEQGGSNQPQHF.

This chain joins TRBV30 and TRBJ2-7; TRBD1 matches 10 bases. V shed 4 bases and J 5 bases; nucleotides not matched to a gene: 8. There are 14 residues in the CDR3. Per the germline V gene, CDR1 is GTSNPN and CDR2 is SVGIG (reference sequence). CDR3 coding DNA: TGTGCCTGGAAAACGCCGGGACAGGGGAACGAGCAGTACTTC. This gives the protein CAWKTPGQGNEQYF.

This clone showed up just once. V and J are TRBV30 and TRBJ1-1; possible D gene TRBD1, 5 bases. CDR3 size: 12 residues. The V gene's germline CDR1 is GTSNPN and CDR2 SVGIG (reference sequence). The V gene lost 5 bases and the J gene lost 3 bases, with 10 bases spanning the gap. The DNA for the CDR3 is TGTGCCTGGGCCCCAGGGCACACTGAAGCTTTCTTT. Protein: CAWAPGHTEAFF. Together with reference TRBV30 and TRBJ1-1, the CDR3 gives the full variable domain: SQTIHQWPATLVQPVGSPLSLECTVEGTSNPNLYWYRQAAGRGLQLLFYSVGIGQISSEVPQNLSASRPQDRQFILSSKKLLLSDSGFYLCAWAPGHTEAFFGQGTRLTVV.

The V call is TRBV2, the J call TRBJ1-1; D is unresolved. From germline, CDR1 is SNHLY and CDR2 FYNNEI. With 8 bases removed from V and 0 bases from J, the gap between germline ends came to 13 bases. This CDR3 region has 14 residues. CDR3 loop: CASGLGGVNTEAFF. DNA of the CDR3: TGTGCCAGCGGTCTTGGCGGGGTGAACACTGAAGCTTTCTTT.

The chain links TRBV27 to TRBJ1-4; D perhaps matches TRBD1 (5 bases). The CDR3 spans 16 residues. Trimming shortened V by 9 bases and J by 2 bases, and 19 bases separated the two germline ends. CDR1 is MNHEY and CDR2 is SMNVEV in the germline V gene (reference sequence). DNA for the CDR3: TGTGCCAGAGCATTACGGGGGAAACGGACTAATGAAAAACTGTTTTTT. Translation: CARALRGKRTNEKLFF.

V usage is TRBV6-5 and J usage is TRBJ2-1, with a tentative D call TRBD1 (6 bases). CDR1 is MNHEY, CDR2 SVGAGI, per germline. The V gene lost 8 bases and the J gene lost 0 bases, with 14 bases spanning the gap. This CDR3 region has 15 residues. The CDR3, as DNA: TGTGCCAGCCCCCGTTCGGACAGCTCCTACAATGAGCAGTTCTTC. Translating gives CASPRSDSSYNEQFF.

The V gene is TRBV6-5, the J gene TRBJ1-6; 10 bases are shared with TRBD1. Germline values: CDR1 MNHEY, CDR2 SVGAGI. CDR3 length: 14 residues. Trimming cost V 5 bases and J 10 bases; bases outside gene matches: 5. The CDR3 nucleotides are TGTGCCAGCAGTCCAGGGACAGGGGTGTCACCCCTCCACTTT. Translating it yields CASSPGTGVSPLHF.

CDR3 coding DNA: TGTGCCAGCAGCGACAGGGTGGCCACTGAAGCTTTCTTT. This gives the protein CASSDRVATEAFF. The chain joins TRBV2 to TRBJ1-1, with TRBD1 matching over 7 bases. Germline loops: CDR1 SNHLY, CDR2 FYNNEI. J gave up 4 bases and V 6 bases, and 5 bases lay outside the gene matches. The CDR3 runs to 13 residues.

As concerns this clone: The junction does not match germline at one end; this may be a read error. The V call is TRBV7-7, the J call TRBJ2-1; 8 bases fit TRBD2. Germline V CDR1 and CDR2: SSHAT, FNYEAQ (reference sequence). This CDR3 spans 15 amino acids. Here the CDR3 DNA reads TGTGCTAGCAGCCCATTAGCGGGACCCTACAATGAGCAGTTCTTC. Amino acids: CASSPLAGPYNEQFF. The variable domain in full, with the rest retrieved from reference TRBV7-7 and TRBJ2-1, is GAGVSQSPRYKVTKRGQDVTLRCDPISSHATLYWYQQALGQGPEFLTYFNYEAQPDKSGLPSDRFSAERPEGSISTLTIQRTEQRDSAMYRCASSPLAGPYNEQFFGPGTRLTVL.

The chain recombines TRBV11-3 with TRBJ1-1; TRBD1 matches at 7 bases. The CDR3 totals 15 residues. Trimming took 2 bases from V and 0 from J; bases not matched to a gene: 3. Germline values: CDR1 SGHNT, CDR2 YENEEA. CDR3 nucleotides: TGTGCCAGCAGCTTACTGGGACAGATGAACACTGAAGCTTTCTTT. It yields the protein CASSLLGQMNTEAFF.

The chain uses TRBV2 and TRBJ1-4, with D unclear. The V gene's germline CDR1 is SNHLY and CDR2 FYNNEI. The CDR3 contains 12 residues. V lost 8 bases and J lost 7, with 11 bases in between. This CDR3 is CASWAGSEKLFF. The CDR3 DNA reads TGTGCCAGCTGGGCGGGGTCTGAAAAACTGTTTTTT.

V usage is TRBV4-1 and J usage is TRBJ1-1, with D possibly TRBD1 on 6 matching bases. Deletions cut 0 bases from V and 5 bases from J, with 13 bases between. Germline V gene data show CDR1 as MGHRA and CDR2 as YSYEKL. The CDR3 totals 15 residues. CDR3 coding DNA: TGCGCCAGCAGCCAAGACGGACAGCGGGGGACTGAAGCTTTCTTT. This encodes CASSQDGQRGTEAFF.

The J gene is TRBJ2-4, the V gene TRBV10-1; D gene unclear. The V and J ends lost 8 bases and 3 bases respectively, with 23 bases between them. The CDR3 has 17 residues. Germline-derived CDR1 and CDR2 are WNHNN and SYGVQD (reference sequence). This CDR3 reads CASPVSRTRLVKNIQYF. For the CDR3, the DNA is TGCGCCAGCCCCGTTAGTAGAACCCGCTTGGTCAAAAACATTCAGTACTTC.

This clone is a singleton in its sample. Additional DNA sequences in this sample encode the identical CDR3. The V call is TRBV12-3 or TRBV12-4, the J call TRBJ1-1; D gene unclear. V lost 4 bases and J lost 2, with 2 bases in between. The CDR3 length is 11 residues. CDR3: CASSSNTEAFF. Written as DNA, the CDR3 is TGTGCCAGCAGTTCTAACACTGAAGCTTTCTTT.

J is TRBJ2-1 and V is TRBV11-1, with unresolved D. Germline lookup yields CDR1 SGHAT and CDR2 FQDESV (reference sequence). This CDR3 spans 16 amino acids. Deletions cut 2 bases from V and 2 bases from J, with 13 bases between. The CDR3 spells CASSLSPRLPYNEQFF. The CDR3 DNA reads TGTGCCAGCAGCTTATCCCCGCGTCTTCCCTACAATGAGCAGTTCTTC.

The rearrangement links TRBV6-5 to TRBJ2-7, with D possibly TRBD2 on 7 matching bases. CDR1 and CDR2 from the germline V gene are MNHEY and SVGAGI. V lost 5 bases, J lost 2 bases, and 13 bases lay in between. The CDR3 totals 14 residues. CDR3: CASSLQGGTYEQYF. Written as DNA, the CDR3 is TGTGCCAGCAGTCTACAGGGAGGGACCTACGAGCAGTACTTC.

The V gene is TRBV13, the J gene TRBJ2-1; 10 nucleotides align to TRBD2. In germline, CDR1 is PRHDT, CDR2 FYEKMQ (reference sequence). This CDR3 contains 14 residues. V gave up 8 bases and J gave up 8 bases; unmatched junction bases: 9. Here the CDR3 DNA reads TGTGCCAGCTCGTCTAGCGGGGGCGGAGATGAGCAGTTCTTC. Protein product: CASSSSGGGDEQFF.

The rearrangement uses TRBV24-1 and TRBJ1-2; D unclear. CDR1 KGHDR and CDR2 SFDVKD come from the germline V gene. The CDR3 loop spans 14 amino acids. Trimming pared 4 bases from V and 4 bases from J, leaving 12 bases between. CDR3: CATSEAGGSYGYTF. The CDR3 DNA reads as TGTGCCACCAGTGAGGCAGGAGGAAGCTATGGCTACACCTTC.

This sequence joins TRBV6-5 and TRBJ1-1; D is uncertain. V lost 4 bases and J lost 6, with 15 bases in between. This CDR3 is 14 amino acids long. Germline V gene sequence: CDR1 MNHEY, CDR2 SVGAGI. The CDR3 spells CASSSSFGESEAFF. CDR3 in DNA: TGTGCCAGCAGTTCGTCGTTTGGGGAGTCTGAAGCTTTCTTT.

This sequence joins TRBV19 and TRBJ1-2; 9 positions agree with TRBD1. V gave up 5 bases and J gave up 4 bases; unmatched junction bases: 8. CDR1 and CDR2 from the germline V gene are LNHDA and SQIVND (reference sequence). There are 15 residues in the CDR3. CDR3 region: CASSALYRGLYGYTF. CDR3 in DNA: TGTGCCAGTAGTGCGCTCTACAGGGGGCTCTATGGCTACACCTTC.

The chain is built from TRBV5-5 and TRBJ1-1; D not resolved. The CDR3 sequence is 16 residues long. Looked up from germline, CDR1 is SGHKS and CDR2 is YYEKEE (reference sequence). Trimming took 0 bases from V and 0 from J, leaving 12 bases between them. The CDR3 is CASSLAPGKMNTEAFF. The CDR3 DNA reads as TGTGCCAGCAGCTTGGCTCCAGGAAAGATGAACACTGAAGCTTTCTTT.

V is TRBV7-8 and J is TRBJ2-1; unclear D gene. The CDR3 totals 14 residues. Trimming took 3 bases from V and 0 from J, leaving 6 bases between them. CDR1 is SGHVS and CDR2 is FQNEAQ in the germline V gene. The CDR3: CASSLARSYNEQFF. The CDR3, as DNA: TGTGCCAGCAGCTTGGCCCGCTCCTACAATGAGCAGTTCTTC.

This chain joins TRBV27 and TRBJ2-1, with 9 positions matching TRBD2. The length of the CDR3 is 15 residues. With V trimmed by 3 bases and J by 1 base, 1 base remained unmatched. The germline gives CDR1 MNHEY, CDR2 SMNVEV (reference sequence). CDR3 bases: TGTGCCAGCAGTTTTAGCGGGAGTTCCTACAATGAGCAGTTCTTC. Residues: CASSFSGSSYNEQFF.

CDR3 in DNA: TGTGCCAGCAGCTTCACCCAGGGTTCTGAAGCTTTCTTT. It is translated as CASSFTQGSEAFF. The chain joins TRBV7-3 to TRBJ1-1, with D possibly being TRBD1 (5 bases). The V end was cut by 3 bases, the J end by 6 bases, with 11 bases between. This CDR3 has 13 amino acids. Per the germline V gene, CDR1 is SGHTA and CDR2 is FQGTGA.

V gene TRBV5-1 combines with J gene TRBJ2-3; 7 bases are a match to TRBD1. CDR1 SGHRS and CDR2 YFSETQ come from the germline V gene. The V and J ends lost 5 bases and 0 bases, in that order; junction bases with no gene match: 15. CDR3 size: 18 residues. CDR3 sequence reads: CASSRQGNTIRSTDTQYF. The CDR3 coding sequence is TGCGCCAGCAGTCGACAGGGAAACACGATTCGTAGCACAGATACGCAGTATTTT.

This chain connects TRBV18 to TRBJ1-2; TRBD1 might be the D (5 bases). Germline-derived CDR1 and CDR2 are KGHSH and LQKENI. The CDR3 sequence is 18 residues long. V lost 3 bases, J lost 0 bases, and 20 bases lay in between. CDR3 DNA: TGTGCCAGCTCACCTCTGTTGGGTACAACAGGAGCTAACTATGGCTACACCTTC. It is translated as CASSPLLGTTGANYGYTF.

This chain connects TRBV18 to TRBJ1-2, with TRBD1 as a possible D gene (5 bases). Germline-derived CDR1 and CDR2 are KGHSH and LQKENI. V shed 4 bases and J shed 0 bases, with 21 bases lying between them. The CDR3 contains 18 residues. CDR3 region: CASSRSRSGDQANYGYTF. In DNA form, the CDR3 reads TGTGCCAGCTCACGTTCTCGGTCGGGGGACCAAGCTAACTATGGCTACACCTTC.